The entry below describes one T cell receptor beta chain. The antigen remains unidentified. The data were taken from a study of siplizumab effects on memory and regulatory T cells. Whole-study results and caveats: Of the alloreactive clones, only a minor fraction mapped to unstimulated subsets. Assignment of a naive or memory phenotype failed for roughly 75-97% of the proliferating CD4+ or CD8+ clones. Major contributors to the alloresponse seemed to be naive T cells, which also appeared more diverse than memory cells.

The table came from immunoSEQ multiplex PCR; TCRdb's copy has only in-frame clones and leaves some out. This sample has approximately 94,000 clones; approximately 94% occur once, and the top ten carry less than 1.5%. The V gene's germline CDR1 is SGHRS and CDR2 YFSETQ. This CDR3 has 15 amino acids. The germline V and J ends were trimmed by 4 bases and 4 bases, with 14 bases remaining between them. The source is a human donor in good health. Material: non-Treg CD4+ T cells sorted from blood. The chain is built from TRBV5-1 and TRBJ2-2, with D possibly matching TRBD1 (6 bases). The CDR3 bases are TGCGCCAGCAGCGCACAGGGCTCGGCCACCGGGGAGCTGTTTTTT. This encodes CASSAQGSATGELFF.